The 6 T cell receptor beta chains reported below all come from one sample, sequenced in a study of blood T cell repertoires in COVID-19. Here immunoSEQ multiplex PCR was the method, and the copy in TCRdb shows in-frame clones only, minus some. Of around 320,000 clones in the sample, 85% to 95% were seen once. The sample was PBMCs or T cells enriched from blood (not recorded which). Source of these receptors: a woman aged 25 to 39 who had been exposed to COVID-19.

This clone came up a few times. The chain carries TRBV19 and TRBJ1-2; TRBD1 aligns across 7 bases. The V segment lost 5 bases and the J segment 3 bases; nucleotides outside the gene matches: 3. The germline gives CDR1 LNHDA, CDR2 SQIVND (reference sequence). The CDR3 covers 13 residues. In DNA form, the CDR3 reads TGTGCCAGTAGTCTCGGACAGGACTATGGCTACACCTTC. This encodes CASSLGQDYGYTF.

V and J are TRBV24-1 and TRBJ2-1; tentatively, D is TRBD1 (5 bases). V shed 7 bases and J shed 8 bases, with 17 bases lying between them. The CDR3 extends over 14 amino acids. The germline V gene has CDR1 KGHDR and CDR2 SFDVKD. The CDR3 nucleotides read TGTGCCACCAGCGTCGCAGGGTCGGTCGATGAGCAGTTCTTC. Translated: CATSVAGSVDEQFF.

V and J are TRBV28 and TRBJ1-1, with TRBD1 matching over 7 bases. J gave up 3 bases and V 5 bases, and 9 bases lay outside the gene matches. The CDR3 runs to 15 residues. Germline CDR1 reads MDHEN; CDR2 reads SYDVKM. The CDR3 here is CASSNGGRGDTEAFF. Written as DNA, the CDR3 is TGTGCCAGCAGTAATGGCGGCAGGGGGGACACTGAAGCTTTCTTT.

The chain joins TRBV6-5 to TRBJ2-2, with TRBD1 matching over 9 bases. The germline V gene encodes CDR1 MNHEY and CDR2 SVGAGI. The CDR3 covers 15 residues. V trimming: 6 bases; J trimming: 5 bases; junction bases outside the gene matches: 7. CDR3 amino acids: CASRRDRDSTGELFF. The CDR3 nucleotides read TGTGCCAGCAGGCGGGACAGGGATTCGACCGGGGAGCTGTTTTTT.

This chain uses TRBV7-9 with TRBJ2-7, with 9 bases fitting TRBD1. Germline V lookup: CDR1 SEHNR, CDR2 FQNEAQ (reference sequence). The J segment lost 4 bases and the V segment lost 4 bases, leaving 5 bases of the junction unmatched. The CDR3 is 14 residues long. The CDR3: CASSSGTGNYEQYF. In DNA form, the CDR3 reads TGTGCCAGCAGCTCTGGGACAGGGAATTACGAGCAGTACTTC.

This clone was counted a single time. This chain connects TRBV14 to TRBJ2-5, with TRBD2 matching over 8 bases. V was pared by 0 bases and J by 4 bases, with 10 bases of the junction left unmatched. The CDR3 contains 17 residues. The germline CDR1 and CDR2 sequences are SGHDN and FVKESK. CDR3 amino acids: CASSQDIQAGVGETQYF. CDR3 coding DNA: TGTGCCAGCAGCCAAGATATTCAAGCGGGGGTGGGAGAGACCCAGTACTTC.